A single sample gave rise to the 11 T cell receptor beta chains below, sequenced in a study of radiation and T cells in renal cell carcinoma. The data were produced by immunoSEQ multiplex PCR, yet TCRdb's version contains in-frame clones alone and is incomplete. The sample carries around 26,000 clones, approximately 81% recorded once. Sample time point: blood 2 weeks post-SBRT. The treatment is: 15 Gy SBRT to primary tumor, nephrectomy 4 weeks later. This sample comprised blood, obtained from a patient whose treatment included radiotherapy and nephrectomy. These receptors were obtained from a man aged 55 to 69 with renal cell carcinoma.

The rearrangement links TRBV21-1 to TRBJ2-1; TRBD2 was called by the table and not checked on the DNA. TRBV21-1 is noted as a pseudogene. The CDR3 runs to 14 residues. This chain's CDR3 is CASTEGGGENEQFF. The CDR3 nucleotides read TGTGCCAGCACCGAGGGGGGAGGGGAGAATGAGCAGTTCTTC.

The chain has TRBV10-3 and TRBJ2-7; 10 nucleotides align to TRBD2. V was pared by 6 bases and J by 5 bases, with 19 bases of the junction left unmatched. The CDR3 has 18 amino acids. Germline V gene sequence: CDR1 ENHRY, CDR2 SYGVKD. CDR3 loop: CAIRERASGRGSFHEQYF. The CDR3 region has the DNA TGTGCCATCAGGGAAAGGGCTAGCGGGAGAGGGTCGTTCCACGAGCAGTACTTC.

The chain links TRBV5-6 to TRBJ2-1; 12 bases agree with TRBD2. V was clipped by 4 bases and J by 4 bases; unmatched bases: 3. Germline lookup yields CDR1 SGHDT and CDR2 YYEEEE. This CDR3 is built from 15 residues. Here the CDR3 reads CASSTGTSGYNEQFF. The CDR3 bases are TGTGCCAGCAGCACGGGGACTAGCGGGTACAATGAGCAGTTCTTC. The full variable domain, in which reference TRBV5-6 and TRBJ2-1 provide the parts outside the CDR3, is DAGVTQSPTHLIKTRGQQVTLRCSPKSGHDTVSWYQQALGQGPQFIFQYYEEEERQRGNFPDRFSGHQFPNYSSELNVNALLLGDSALYLCASSTGTSGYNEQFFGPGTRLTVL.

This chain connects TRBV6-1 to TRBJ2-1; 9 bases agree with TRBD1. With V trimmed by 2 bases and J by 7 bases, 9 bases remained unmatched. Germline values: CDR1 MNHNS, CDR2 SASEGT. The CDR3 sequence is 16 residues long. The CDR3 DNA is TGTGCCAGCAGTGAACCACAGGGGGCGCTGGGGAATGAGCAGTTCTTC. This sequence encodes CASSEPQGALGNEQFF.

This chain uses TRBV15 with TRBJ1-2; D gene uncertain. The CDR3 is 16 amino acids. From germline, CDR1 is LNHNV and CDR2 YYDKDF (reference sequence). With 0 bases removed from V and 4 bases from J, the gap between germline ends came to 15 bases. The CDR3 here is CATSRDPEQLLYGYTF. The CDR3 nucleotides read TGTGCCACCAGCAGAGATCCCGAGCAGCTACTCTATGGCTACACCTTC.

V gene TRBV5-5 combines with J gene TRBJ2-5, with TRBD2 matching over 8 bases. V lost 6 bases, J lost 5 bases, and 15 bases stayed unmatched. CDR1 and CDR2 (germline): SGHKS, YYEKEE (reference sequence). This CDR3 region has 16 residues. DNA for the CDR3: TGTGCCAGCACTCCTATCCAGGCGGGGGGCGCGGAGACCCAGTACTTC. The encoded protein is CASTPIQAGGAETQYF. The full variable domain, rest sourced from reference TRBV5-5 and TRBJ2-5, is DAGVTQSPTHLIKTRGQQVTLRCSPISGHKSVSWYQQVLGQGPQFIFQYYEKEERGRGNFPDRFSARQFPNYSSELNVNALLLGDSALYLCASTPIQAGGAETQYFGPGTRLLVL.

The gene calls are TRBV10-3 and TRBJ2-1; 8 bases fit TRBD2. J gave up 7 bases and V 8 bases, and 1 base lay outside the gene matches. Germline lookup yields CDR1 ENHRY and CDR2 SYGVKD. This CDR3 spans 11 amino acids. The CDR3 bases are TGTGCCATCGGCGGGGGGAATGAGCAGTTCTTC. Protein: CAIGGGNEQFF.

The J gene is TRBJ2-1, the V gene TRBV5-1; 15 nucleotides align to TRBD2. V was clipped by 6 bases and J by 9 bases; unmatched bases: 10. The CDR3 spans 16 residues. The germline gives CDR1 SGHRS, CDR2 YFSETQ. The DNA for the CDR3 is TGCGCCAGCACCCCAGGGGGGACTAGCGGGAGGATTGAGCAGTTCTTC. Translated: CASTPGGTSGRIEQFF.

The gene calls are TRBV11-2 and TRBJ2-2, with D unclear. The CDR3 has 14 residues. Deletions cut 2 bases from V and 0 bases from J, with 4 bases between. The germline CDR1 and CDR2 sequences are SGHAT and FQNNGV. CDR3 amino acids: CASSLIANTGELFF. The CDR3 DNA follows: TGTGCCAGCAGCTTAATTGCGAACACCGGGGAGCTGTTTTTT.

The gene calls are TRBV19 and TRBJ2-2; 9 bases match TRBD2. Germline CDR1 LNHDA, CDR2 SQIVND (reference sequence). With V trimmed by 5 bases and J by 6 bases, 4 bases remained unmatched. This CDR3 spans 14 amino acids. Written as DNA, the CDR3 is TGTGCCAGTAGTGACGGCGGGAGGGCCGGGGAGCTGTTTTTT. Protein sequence: CASSDGGRAGELFF.

The chain has TRBV5-1 and TRBJ2-6; D remains unclear. Germline V gene lookup returns CDR1 SGHRS and CDR2 YFSETQ. This CDR3 spans 16 amino acids. V lost 0 bases and J lost 0, with 7 bases in between. This CDR3 reads CASSLAPTSGANVLTF. For the CDR3, the DNA is TGCGCCAGCAGCTTGGCGCCTACCTCTGGGGCCAACGTCCTGACTTTC.